This TCR beta chain comes out of a study of technical replicates of blood from a few donors. Generated by immunoSEQ multiplex PCR, the TCRdb table keeps only in-frame clones and is missing some. The table lists about 69,000 clones, approximately 88% of them singletons, with approximately 4.6% in the top ten. J gave up 2 bases and V 0 bases, and 9 bases lay outside the gene matches. The CDR3 is 17 amino acids. In germline, CDR1 is SGHRS, CDR2 YFSETQ. The specimen was PBMCs. The source is a human donor in good health. Some clones in this sample may be carry-over from other donors' samples. J is TRBJ2-7 and V is TRBV5-1; 9 positions match TRBD2. The CDR3: CASSLVPVASGTYEQYF. Written as DNA, the CDR3 is TGCGCCAGCAGCTTGGTCCCAGTGGCTAGCGGGACCTACGAGCAGTACTTC.